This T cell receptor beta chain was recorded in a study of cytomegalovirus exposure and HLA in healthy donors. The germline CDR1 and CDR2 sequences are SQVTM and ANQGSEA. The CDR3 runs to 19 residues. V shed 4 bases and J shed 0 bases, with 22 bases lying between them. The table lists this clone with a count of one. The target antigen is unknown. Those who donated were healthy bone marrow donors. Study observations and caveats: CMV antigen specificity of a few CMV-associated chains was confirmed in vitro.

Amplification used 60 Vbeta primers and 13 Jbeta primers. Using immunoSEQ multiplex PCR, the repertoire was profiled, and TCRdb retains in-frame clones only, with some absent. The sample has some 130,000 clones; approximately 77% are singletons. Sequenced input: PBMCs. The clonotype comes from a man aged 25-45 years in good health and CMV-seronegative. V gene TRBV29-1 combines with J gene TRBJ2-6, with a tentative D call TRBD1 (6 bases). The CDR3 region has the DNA TGCAGCGTTGTCTTTACGGGACAACTGAAGTACTCTGGGGCCAACGTCCTGACTTTC. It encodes CSVVFTGQLKYSGANVLTF.